The 4 T cell receptor beta chains presented below share a single source sample, sequenced in a study of tumor-infiltrating lymphocytes in primary liver carcinoma. Researchers generated TCR beta cDNA from 500 ng of total RNA, relying on a constant-region primer. Libraries of TCR beta came from three nested multiplex PCR rounds with slightly modified ARM-PCR. In the first two PCR rounds, TRBV1-TRBV30 forward primers were paired with a C-beta reverse primer, and each round lasted approximately 9 cycles. MiXCR was run by TCRdb on the multiplex PCR reads, yielding one entry per CDR3 protein. The table records approximately 110,000 distinct CDR3 sequences, approximately 70% of them present only once. Co-extraction of RNA and DNA was performed on 20-30 mg of unsorted bulk tissue. Sequenced: liver tumor tissue from sampling region 1. Subset meaning: tumor region T1, superior pole. These receptors were obtained from an older woman with primary liver carcinoma and hepatitis B virus infection.

A word on this clonotype: This could be a read error, since a much larger clone is one nucleotide away. The V gene is TRBV29-1, the J gene TRBJ1-1; tentative D call: TRBD1 (6 bases). The V and J ends lost 6 bases and 1 base respectively, with 15 bases between them. The CDR3 runs to 14 residues. Per germline, CDR1 SQVTM and CDR2 ANQGSEA. The CDR3 protein is CSVARGARNTEAFF. The DNA of the CDR3 is TGCAGCGTGGCCCGGGGGGCCCGGAACACTGAAGCTTTCTTT.

This clonotype came up many times. This chain uses TRBV28 with TRBJ2-3; D may be TRBD2 (5 bases). The CDR3 loop spans 14 amino acids. Per the germline V gene, CDR1 is MDHEN and CDR2 is SYDVKM. The V end lost 5 bases, the J end lost 1 base, and 10 bases lay between the germline ends. DNA for the CDR3: TGTGCCAGCAGTGTGGCGAGGGGCACAGATACGCAGTATTTT. This codes for CASSVARGTDTQYF.

This clonotype was counted at least ten times. The V and J genes are TRBV12-3 or TRBV12-4 and TRBJ1-1; 10 bases fit TRBD1. With V trimmed by 6 bases and J by 4 bases, 17 bases remained unmatched. This CDR3 has 18 amino acids. The CDR3 protein is CASRSGTGARMGGTEAFF. The CDR3 nucleotides are TGTGCCAGCAGATCAGGGACAGGGGCGAGGATGGGCGGCACTGAAGCTTTCTTT.

Note on this clonotype: The missing conserved phenylalanine or tryptophan at the end of this CDR3 makes a read error likely. The chain joins TRBV11-2 to TRBJ2-1, with 10 bases that match TRBD2. Germline V gives CDR1 SGHAT, CDR2 FQNNGV. This CDR3 is 18 amino acids long. CDR3 DNA: TGTGCCAGTAGCTTAGGGAAACTAGCGGGAAATATATACAATGAGCAGTTCCTC. Its translation is CASSLGKLAGNIYNEQFL.